The 13 T cell receptor beta chains in this list originate from one sample, sequenced in a study of T cell repertoires in cytomegalovirus infection. Their antigens are not known. One entry per CDR3 protein, called by TCRdb with MiXCR from the reads. The data hold 800,000 to 950,000 distinct CDR3 sequences, with approximately 32% observed a single time. The material sequenced was cultured CD8+ T cells from PBMCs, taken from culture after CMV antigen stimulation. The receptor set was obtained from a human donor in good health (CMV status not recorded). Some clones in this sample may be carry-over from other donors' samples.

This clonotype was picked up a small number of times. The chain has TRBV27 and TRBJ2-3; D possibly uses TRBD1 or TRBD2 (5 bases each). There are 15 residues in the CDR3. Trimming cost V 5 bases and J 6 bases, with 18 bases left between them. Per the germline V gene, CDR1 is MNHEY and CDR2 is SMNVEV (reference sequence). CDR3 DNA sequence: TGTGCCAGCAGTATTGCGGCCCTGGGGGATGATACGCAGTATTTT. Its translation is CASSIAALGDDTQYF.

The V and J genes are TRBV10-3 and TRBJ1-2, with 7 bases lining up with TRBD1. The germline V gene has CDR1 ENHRY and CDR2 SYGVKD. After removal of 2 bases from V and 3 bases from J, the junction contained 3 bases not matched to a gene. The CDR3 length is 14 residues. CDR3 sequence: CAISEADRDYGYTF. The CDR3 nucleotides are TGTGCCATCAGTGAGGCTGACAGGGACTATGGCTACACCTTC.

This clonotype showed up many times. Here the CDR3 reads CASSSLSYTGELFF. The CDR3 nucleotides are TGTGCCAGCAGCTCCTTGTCCTACACCGGGGAGCTGTTTTTT. The V and J genes are TRBV7-2 and TRBJ2-2; D is undetermined. Looked up from germline, CDR1 is SGHTA and CDR2 is FQGNSA. CDR3 length: 14 residues. V was clipped by 4 bases and J by 3 bases, with 9 bases between them.

The chain is built from TRBV11-2 and TRBJ2-3; D may be TRBD2 (6 bases). The germline CDR1 and CDR2 sequences are SGHAT and FQNNGV. This CDR3 comprises 14 residues. The V and J ends lost 4 bases and 7 bases respectively, with 15 bases between them. In DNA, the CDR3 is TGTGCCAGCAGCTCCCCGGGGGAGCCCTATACGCAGTATTTT. It encodes CASSSPGEPYTQYF. Drawing the rest from reference TRBV11-2 and TRBJ2-3, the complete variable domain is EAGVAQSPRYKIIEKRQSVAFWCNPISGHATLYWYQQILGQGPKLLIQFQNNGVVDDSQLPKDRFSAERLKGVDSTLKIQPAKLEDSAVYLCASSSPGEPYTQYFGPGTRLTVL.

The count of this clonotype is one. The V call is TRBV2, the J call TRBJ2-7, with TRBD2 matching 7 bases. CDR1 and CDR2 (germline): SNHLY, FYNNEI. The CDR3 length is 12 residues. With V trimmed by 8 bases and J by 4 bases, 5 bases remained unmatched. The CDR3 loop reads CASLPGGYEQYF. CDR3 sequence (DNA): TGTGCCAGCCTCCCGGGGGGATACGAGCAGTACTTC.

This clonotype was observed at least ten times. The chain joins TRBV11-3 to TRBJ2-1; 8 nucleotides agree with TRBD1. V lost 5 bases to trimming and J lost 7 bases; unmatched junction nucleotides: 10. This CDR3 region has 15 residues. The germline CDR1 and CDR2 sequences are SGHNT and YENEEA. CDR3 in DNA: TGTGCCAGCAGCCTTACGGGACAGGCCTCAAATGAGCAGTTCTTC. Its translation: CASSLTGQASNEQFF.

This clonotype was found a few times. The chain joins TRBV6-8 to TRBJ2-3; D call uncertain. The CDR3 totals 14 residues. CDR1 is MNHGY and CDR2 is SAAAGT in the germline V gene. V lost 5 bases, J lost 2 bases, and 11 bases lay in between. The CDR3 here is CASSQTPTTDTQYF. For the CDR3, the DNA is TGTGCCAGCAGTCAGACACCGACCACAGATACGCAGTATTTT.

CDR3 bases: TGTGCCAGCAGCTTCCGCCCCCACCTCAGCGGAGATACGCAGTATTTT. It specifies CASSFRPHLSGDTQYF. The gene calls are TRBV5-6 and TRBJ2-3; TRBD2 might be the D (5 bases). The germline V gene has CDR1 SGHDT and CDR2 YYEEEE. This CDR3 region has 16 residues. V was cut by 2 bases and J by 5 bases, with 18 bases left in between.

This chain connects TRBV3-1 to TRBJ1-1; D not certain. The CDR3 totals 11 residues. CDR1 is LGHDT and CDR2 is YNNKEL in the germline V gene (reference sequence). Trimming took off 7 bases at V and 5 bases at J, with 8 bases between the two ends. The CDR3 sequence: CASKSSTEAFF. DNA of the CDR3: TGTGCCAGCAAATCGAGTACTGAAGCTTTCTTT.

This sequence joins TRBV2 and TRBJ2-7; 8 bases align to TRBD1. The CDR3 is 14 amino acids. Trimming at V came to 10 bases and at J to 4 bases, leaving 12 bases not matched to a gene. From germline, CDR1 is SNHLY and CDR2 FYNNEI. Here the CDR3 DNA reads TGTGCCACCCTCCGGGGACAGGCAACATACGAGCAGTACTTC. Amino acids: CATLRGQATYEQYF.

This chain uses TRBV19 with TRBJ1-1; TRBD1 might be the D (5 bases). Germline V gives CDR1 LNHDA, CDR2 SQIVND (reference sequence). The CDR3 covers 15 residues. V gave up 1 base and J gave up 2 bases, with 11 bases separating them. As DNA, the CDR3 is TGTGCCAGTAGTATAGTACACCAGGGAAACACTGAAGCTTTCTTT. It codes for CASSIVHQGNTEAFF.

Ten or more counts support this clonotype. The gene calls are TRBV7-6 and TRBJ2-3, with TRBD1 matching 11 bases. The CDR3 is 16 residues long. V shed 5 bases and J 4 bases; nucleotides not matched to a gene: 8. Germline V gene data show CDR1 as SGHVS and CDR2 as FNYEAQ. CDR3 nucleotides: TGTGCCAGCAGCCTTCTTTGGACAGGGGGCTCAGATACGCAGTATTTT. It codes for CASSLLWTGGSDTQYF.

This clonotype was observed a few times. The rearrangement joins TRBV29-1 to TRBJ1-3, with D uncertain. The CDR3 is 15 residues long. The germline V gene encodes CDR1 SQVTM and CDR2 ANQGSEA. Trimming shortened V by 5 bases and J by 0 bases, and 14 bases separated the two germline ends. CDR3 DNA sequence: TGCAGCGTTCAGTTTCCCGATCACTCTGGAAACACCATATATTTT. Encoded protein: CSVQFPDHSGNTIYF.